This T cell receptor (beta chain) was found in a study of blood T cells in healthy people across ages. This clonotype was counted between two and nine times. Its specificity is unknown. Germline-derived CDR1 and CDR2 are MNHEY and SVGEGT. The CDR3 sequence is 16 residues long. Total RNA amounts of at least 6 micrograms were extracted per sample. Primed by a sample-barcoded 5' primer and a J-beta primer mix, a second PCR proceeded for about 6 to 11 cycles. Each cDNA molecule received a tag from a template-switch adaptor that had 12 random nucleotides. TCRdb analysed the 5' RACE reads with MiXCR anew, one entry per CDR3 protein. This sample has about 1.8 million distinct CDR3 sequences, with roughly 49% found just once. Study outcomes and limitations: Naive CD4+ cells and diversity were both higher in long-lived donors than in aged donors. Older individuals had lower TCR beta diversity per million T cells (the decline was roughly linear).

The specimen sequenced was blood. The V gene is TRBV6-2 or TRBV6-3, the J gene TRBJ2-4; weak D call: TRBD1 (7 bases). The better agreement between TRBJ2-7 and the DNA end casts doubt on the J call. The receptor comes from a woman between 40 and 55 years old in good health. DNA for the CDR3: TGTGCCACCGGTCAGGACGGAGGGGGCTTTACCTACGAGCAGTACTTC. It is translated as CATGQDGGGFTYEQYF.